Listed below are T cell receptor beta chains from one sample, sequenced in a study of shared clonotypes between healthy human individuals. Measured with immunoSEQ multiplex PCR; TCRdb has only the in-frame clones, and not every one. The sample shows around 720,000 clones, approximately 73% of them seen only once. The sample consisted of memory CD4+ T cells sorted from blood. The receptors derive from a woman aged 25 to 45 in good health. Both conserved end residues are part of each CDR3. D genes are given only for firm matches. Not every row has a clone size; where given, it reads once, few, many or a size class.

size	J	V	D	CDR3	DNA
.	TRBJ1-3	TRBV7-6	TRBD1	CASSPDRAFDGNTIYF	TGTGCCAGCAGCCCCGACAGGGCCTTTGATGGAAACACCATATATTTT
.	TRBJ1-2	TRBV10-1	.	CASSESDNYGYTF	TGCGCCAGCAGTGAGTCGGATAACTATGGCTACACCTTC
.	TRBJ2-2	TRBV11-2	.	CASSMNRLNTGELFF	TGTGCCAGCAGCATGAACAGACTGAACACCGGGGAGCTGTTTTTT
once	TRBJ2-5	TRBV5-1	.	CASRNQETQYF	TGCGCCAGCAGAAATCAAGAGACCCAGTACTTC
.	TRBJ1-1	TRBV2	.	CASRRESSEAFF	TGTGCCAGCAGACGAGAGAGTTCTGAAGCTTTCTTT
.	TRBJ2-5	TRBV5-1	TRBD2	CASSAGLAGETQYF	TGCGCCAGCAGCGCTGGACTAGCGGGAGAGACCCAGTACTTC
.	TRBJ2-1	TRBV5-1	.	CASSSGDWSNEQFF	TGCGCCAGCAGTTCCGGAGACTGGAGCAATGAGCAGTTCTTC
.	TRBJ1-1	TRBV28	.	CASSVWTVNTEAFF	TGTGCCAGCAGTGTATGGACTGTGAACACTGAAGCTTTCTTT
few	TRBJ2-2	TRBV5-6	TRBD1	CASSRPGQGSPGELFF	TGTGCCAGCAGTCGGCCGGGACAGGGGAGCCCCGGGGAGCTGTTTTTT
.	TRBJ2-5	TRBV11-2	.	CASSLEGTQETQYF	TGTGCCAGCAGCTTAGAGGGAACACAAGAGACCCAGTACTTC
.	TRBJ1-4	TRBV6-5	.	CASSRTPTNEKLFF	TGTGCCAGCAGTCGGACACCAACTAATGAAAAACTGTTTTTT
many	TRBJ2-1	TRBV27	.	CASSSYRSSYNEQFF	TGTGCCAGCAGTTCATACAGGAGCTCCTACAATGAGCAGTTCTTC
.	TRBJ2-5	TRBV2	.	CASVLEVGETQYF	TGTGCCAGCGTCTTAGAAGTGGGAGAGACCCAGTACTTC
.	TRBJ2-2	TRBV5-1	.	CASSLDGGHTTNTGELFF	TGCGCCAGCAGCTTGGATGGTGGTCACACGACGAACACCGGGGAGCTGTTTTTT
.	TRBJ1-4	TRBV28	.	CASSPGVVGGEKLFF	TGTGCCAGCAGCCCTGGGGTTGTGGGAGGTGAAAAACTGTTTTTT
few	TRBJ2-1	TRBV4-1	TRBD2	CASGSLAGGSNEQFF	TGCGCCAGCGGATCCCTGGCGGGAGGGAGCAATGAGCAGTTCTTC
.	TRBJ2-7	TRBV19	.	CASSATGSGGEQYF	TGTGCCAGTAGTGCGACAGGGTCCGGGGGCGAGCAGTACTTC
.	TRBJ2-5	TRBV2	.	CASGKGGETQYF	TGTGCCAGCGGGAAAGGTGGTGAGACCCAGTACTTC
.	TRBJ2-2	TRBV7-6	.	CASSLASAATGELFF	TGTGCCAGCAGCTTAGCTTCCGCAGCTACCGGGGAGCTGTTTTTT
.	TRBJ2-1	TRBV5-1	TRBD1	CASSFTSGQGGNEQFF	TGCGCCAGCAGCTTTACCTCAGGACAGGGTGGCAATGAGCAGTTCTTC
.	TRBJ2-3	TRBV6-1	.	CASSEVWGADTQYF	TGTGCCAGCAGTGAGGTCTGGGGTGCAGATACGCAGTATTTT
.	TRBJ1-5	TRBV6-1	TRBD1	CASSEQGDQPQHF	TGTGCCAGCAGTGAACAGGGGGACCAGCCCCAGCATTTT
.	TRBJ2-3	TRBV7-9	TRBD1	CASSQGQGRADTQYF	TGTGCCAGCAGCCAAGGACAGGGCAGGGCAGATACGCAGTATTTT
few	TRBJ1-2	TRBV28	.	CAKWDDRVGYTF	TGTGCCAAGTGGGACGATCGAGTTGGCTACACCTTC
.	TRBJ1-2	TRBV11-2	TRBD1	CASSRRDSIYGYTF	TGTGCCAGCAGCAGAAGGGACAGCATCTATGGCTACACCTTC
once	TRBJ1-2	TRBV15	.	CATSRDFVRSYTF	TGTGCCACCAGCAGAGATTTCGTTCGGAGCTACACCTTC